Listed below are T cell receptor beta chains from one sample, sequenced in a study of blood T cells in healthy people across ages. In TCRdb, the 5' RACE reads were re-called with MiXCR into one record per CDR3 protein. The sample lists 790,000 or so distinct CDR3 sequences; less than 60% were seen once. Sequencing was performed on blood. These TCRs come from a man of 80 years or more in good health. The CDR3 runs from the conserved cysteine through the conserved F or W. D genes are given only for firm matches. A row's size may be missing; if present it is once, few, many or a size class.

TRBV12-3/TRBV12-4	.	TRBJ1-5	.	CASGQSNQPQHF	TGTGCCAGTGGACAGAGCAATCAGCCCCAGCATTTT
TRBV6-5	TRBD1	TRBJ1-2	.	CASSNTGGAGYGYTF	TGTGCCAGCAGCAACACAGGGGGCGCGGGATATGGCTACACCTTC
TRBV4-1	.	TRBJ1-5	.	CASSQAGSRSQPQHF	TGCGCCAGCAGCCAGGCCGGGTCACGGAGCCAGCCCCAGCATTTT
TRBV6-6	.	TRBJ1-5	.	CASSYHRDGQPQHF	TGTGCCAGCAGTTACCACAGGGATGGCCAGCCCCAGCATTTT
TRBV15	TRBD2	TRBJ2-5	few	CATSGSKLAGEEETQYF	TGTGCCACCAGCGGATCTAAACTAGCGGGGGAGGAAGAGACCCAGTACTTC
TRBV7-3	.	TRBJ2-3	.	CASSLSGGSADTQYF	TGTGCCAGCAGCCTCTCTGGAGGGTCGGCAGATACGCAGTATTTT
TRBV12-3/TRBV12-4	TRBD1	TRBJ1-5	.	CASSTGGAHQPQHF	TGTGCCAGCAGTACAGGGGGTGCCCATCAGCCCCAGCATTTT
TRBV6-6	.	TRBJ2-7	.	CASLGWYEQYF	TGTGCCAGCTTGGGGTGGTACGAGCAGTACTTC
TRBV12-3/TRBV12-4	TRBD1	TRBJ2-7	.	CASSWTGSVDEQYF	TGTGCCAGCAGTTGGACAGGGTCGGTCGACGAGCAGTACTTC
TRBV4-1	.	TRBJ1-6	.	CASSLDWTDLSPLHF	TGCGCCAGCAGTCTGGACTGGACAGACCTCTCACCCCTCCACTTT
TRBV6-5	.	TRBJ2-5	few	CASSYLETQYF	TGTGCCAGCAGTTACCTGGAGACCCAGTACTTC
TRBV6-5	.	TRBJ2-1	.	CASRRRADDEQFF	TGTGCCAGCAGGAGACGGGCAGACGATGAGCAGTTCTTC
TRBV7-9	.	TRBJ2-7	many	CASSLTSYEQYF	TGTGCCAGCAGCTTAACTAGTTACGAGCAGTACTTC
TRBV7-7	.	TRBJ2-3	.	CASSLTRPATQYF	TGTGCTAGCAGCCTAACTCGACCCGCTACGCAGTATTTT
TRBV4-3	.	TRBJ2-5	.	CASSKDLREETQYF	TGCGCCAGCAGCAAAGATTTGAGGGAAGAGACCCAGTACTTC
TRBV27	TRBD2	TRBJ2-2	.	CASSLFGGYTGELFF	TGTGCCAGCAGTTTATTCGGGGGGTACACCGGGGAGCTGTTTTTT
TRBV5-1	TRBD2	TRBJ2-7	.	CASSSTPPGLAVSYEQYF	TGCGCCAGCAGCTCAACTCCCCCGGGACTAGCGGTTTCCTACGAGCAGTACTTC
TRBV5-1	TRBD1	TRBJ2-1	.	CASSSGTGTSNEQFF	TGCGCCAGCAGCTCGGGGACAGGAACCTCCAATGAGCAGTTCTTC
TRBV7-2	.	TRBJ2-3	once	CASSLDGPGTDTQYF	TGTGCCAGCAGCTTAGATGGACCCGGCACAGATACGCAGTATTTT
TRBV5-6	.	TRBJ2-7	.	CASSRGTPIPYEQYF	TGTGCCAGTTCAAGAGGGACTCCCATTCCCTACGAGCAGTACTTC
TRBV29-1	.	TRBJ2-2	few	CSVHNGAGELFF	TGCAGCGTTCATAATGGTGCCGGGGAGCTGTTTTTT
TRBV12-3/TRBV12-4	.	TRBJ2-7	.	CASSLGRVISYEQYF	TGTGCCAGCAGTTTGGGCAGGGTAATTTCCTACGAGCAGTACTTC
TRBV2	.	TRBJ2-7	.	CASSERDNSYEQYF	TGTGCCAGCAGCGAGAGGGACAACTCCTACGAGCAGTACTTC
TRBV7-2	.	TRBJ2-1	.	CASSSPSGHNEQFF	TGTGCCAGCAGCTCCCCAAGCGGACACAATGAGCAGTTCTTC